This T cell receptor (beta chain) was documented in a study of blood T cell repertoires in COVID-19. This CDR3 region has 15 residues. V dropped 4 bases and J dropped 2; count of bases not matched to a gene: 6. CDR1 is MNHEY and CDR2 is SVGAGI in the germline V gene. TCRdb keeps only in-frame clones here, not all; method: immunoSEQ multiplex PCR. The sample has about 100,000 clones, about 90% seen once; the top ten hold roughly 1.5%. Sequencing used peripheral blood. This chain links TRBV6-5 with TRBJ2-5; TRBD2 agrees at 8 bases. The TCR originated in a human donor with active COVID-19. The donor label of this sample is uncertain. CDR3 residues: CASSLGGGYQETQYF. The CDR3 DNA follows: TGTGCCAGCAGTTTGGGCGGGGGGTATCAAGAGACCCAGTACTTC.